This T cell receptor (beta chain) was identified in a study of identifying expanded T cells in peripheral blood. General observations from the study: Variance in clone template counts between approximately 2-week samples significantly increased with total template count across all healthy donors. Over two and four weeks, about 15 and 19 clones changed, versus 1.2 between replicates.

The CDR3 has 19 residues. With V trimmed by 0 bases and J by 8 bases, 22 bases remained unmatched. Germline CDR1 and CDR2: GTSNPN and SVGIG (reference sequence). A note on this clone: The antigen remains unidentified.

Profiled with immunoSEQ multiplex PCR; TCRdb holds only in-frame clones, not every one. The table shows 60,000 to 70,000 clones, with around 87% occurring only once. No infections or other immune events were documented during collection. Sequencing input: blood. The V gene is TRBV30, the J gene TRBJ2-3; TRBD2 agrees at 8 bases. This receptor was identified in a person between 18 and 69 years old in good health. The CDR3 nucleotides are TGTGCCTGGAGTGTAGCGGGGGCCGGACCCCCGGGGGGCGACGGTACGCAGTATTTT. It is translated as CAWSVAGAGPPGGDGTQYF.